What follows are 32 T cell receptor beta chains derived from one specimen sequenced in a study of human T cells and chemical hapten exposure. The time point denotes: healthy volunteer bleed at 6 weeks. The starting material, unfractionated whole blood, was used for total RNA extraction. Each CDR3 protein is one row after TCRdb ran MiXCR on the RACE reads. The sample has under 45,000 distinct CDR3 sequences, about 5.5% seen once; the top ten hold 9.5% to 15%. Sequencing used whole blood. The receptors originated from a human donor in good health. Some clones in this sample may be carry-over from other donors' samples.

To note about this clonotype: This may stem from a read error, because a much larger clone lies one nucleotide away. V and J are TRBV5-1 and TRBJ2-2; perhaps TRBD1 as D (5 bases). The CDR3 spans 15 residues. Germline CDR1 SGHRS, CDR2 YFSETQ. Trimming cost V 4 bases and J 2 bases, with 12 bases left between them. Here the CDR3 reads CASSLIQGNTGELFF. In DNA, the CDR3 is TGCGCCAGCAGCCTTATCCAGGGAAACACCGGGGAGCTGTTTTTT. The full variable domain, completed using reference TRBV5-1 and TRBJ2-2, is KAGVTQTPRYLIKTRGQQVTLSCSPISGHRSVSWYQQTPGQGLQFLFEYFSETQRNKGNFPGRFSGRQFSNSRSEMNVSTLELGDSALYLCASSLIQGNTGELFFGEGSRLTVL.

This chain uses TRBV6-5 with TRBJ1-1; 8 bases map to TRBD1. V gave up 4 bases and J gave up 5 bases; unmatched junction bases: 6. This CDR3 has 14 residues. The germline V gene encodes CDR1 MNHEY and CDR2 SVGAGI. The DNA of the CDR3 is TGTGCCAGCAGTTCCCGGACAGGGCAGACTGAAGCTTTCTTT. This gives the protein CASSSRTGQTEAFF.

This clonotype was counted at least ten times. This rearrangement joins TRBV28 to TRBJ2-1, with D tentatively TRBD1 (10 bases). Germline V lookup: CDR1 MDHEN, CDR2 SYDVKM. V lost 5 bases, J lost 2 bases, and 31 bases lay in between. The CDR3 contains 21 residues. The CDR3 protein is CASSPGTGAPRLAETYNEQFF. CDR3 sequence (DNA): TGTGCCAGCAGTCCCGGGACAGGGGCACCCCGACTAGCGGAGACCTACAATGAGCAGTTCTTC.

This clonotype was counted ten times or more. CDR3 nucleotides: TGTGCCAGCAGCCCCGACAGCCTCGGTACAGATACGCAGTATTTT. Protein sequence: CASSPDSLGTDTQYF. This chain links TRBV7-2 with TRBJ2-3; perhaps TRBD1 as D (5 bases). Germline CDR1 is SGHTA and CDR2 is FQGNSA. The CDR3 covers 15 residues. Trimming shortened V by 5 bases and J by 3 bases, and 15 bases separated the two germline ends.

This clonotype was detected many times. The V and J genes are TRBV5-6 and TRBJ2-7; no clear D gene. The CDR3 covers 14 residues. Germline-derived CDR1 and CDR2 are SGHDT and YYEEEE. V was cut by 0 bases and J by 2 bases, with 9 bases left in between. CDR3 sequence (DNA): TGTGCCAGCAGCTTGGAGCACGCCGCCTACGAGCAGTACTTC. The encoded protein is CASSLEHAAYEQYF.

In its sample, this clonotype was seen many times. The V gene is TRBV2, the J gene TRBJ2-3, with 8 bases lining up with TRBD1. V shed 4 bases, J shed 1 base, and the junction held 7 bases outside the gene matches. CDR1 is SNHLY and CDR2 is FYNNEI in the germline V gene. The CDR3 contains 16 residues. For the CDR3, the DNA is TGTGCCAGCAGTGGATATCAGGGGGCTGGCACAGATACGCAGTATTTT. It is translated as CASSGYQGAGTDTQYF.

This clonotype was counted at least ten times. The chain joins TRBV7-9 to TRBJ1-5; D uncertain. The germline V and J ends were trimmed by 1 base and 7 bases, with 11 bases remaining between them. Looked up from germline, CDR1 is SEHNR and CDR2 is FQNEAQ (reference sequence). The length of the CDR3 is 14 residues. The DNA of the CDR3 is TGTGCCAGCAGCTTAGGATCGGGTGAACAGCCCCAGCATTTT. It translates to CASSLGSGEQPQHF. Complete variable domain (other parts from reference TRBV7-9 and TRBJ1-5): DTGVSQNPRHKITKRGQNVTFRCDPISEHNRLYWYRQTLGQGPEFLTYFQNEAQLEKSRLLSDRFSAERPKGSFSTLEIQRTEQGDSAMYLCASSLGSGEQPQHFGDGTRLSIL.

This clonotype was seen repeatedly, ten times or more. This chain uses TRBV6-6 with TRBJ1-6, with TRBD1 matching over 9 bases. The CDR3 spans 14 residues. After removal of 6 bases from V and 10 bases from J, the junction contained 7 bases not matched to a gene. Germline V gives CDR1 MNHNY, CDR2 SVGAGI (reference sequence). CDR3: CASRQQGAGSPLHF. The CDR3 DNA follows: TGTGCCAGCAGGCAACAGGGGGCAGGATCACCCCTCCACTTT.

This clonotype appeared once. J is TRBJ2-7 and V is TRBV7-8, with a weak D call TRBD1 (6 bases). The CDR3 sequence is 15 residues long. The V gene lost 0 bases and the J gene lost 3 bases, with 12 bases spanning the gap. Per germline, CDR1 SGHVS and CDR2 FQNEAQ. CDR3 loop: CASSLAMTGDYEQYF. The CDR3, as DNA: TGTGCCAGCAGCTTAGCAATGACAGGAGACTACGAGCAGTACTTC. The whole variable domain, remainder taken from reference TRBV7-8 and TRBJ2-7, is GAGVSQSPRYKVAKRGQDVALRCDPISGHVSLFWYQQALGQGPEFLTYFQNEAQLDKSGLPSDRFFAERPEGSVSTLKIQRTQQEDSAVYLCASSLAMTGDYEQYFGPGTRLTVT.

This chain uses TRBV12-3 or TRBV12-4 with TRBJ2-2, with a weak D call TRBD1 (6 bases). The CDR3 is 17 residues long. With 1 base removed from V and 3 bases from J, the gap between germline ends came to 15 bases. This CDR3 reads CASSLVLGAPYTGELFF. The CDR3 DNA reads TGTGCCAGCAGTTTAGTTTTGGGGGCCCCGTACACCGGGGAGCTGTTTTTT.

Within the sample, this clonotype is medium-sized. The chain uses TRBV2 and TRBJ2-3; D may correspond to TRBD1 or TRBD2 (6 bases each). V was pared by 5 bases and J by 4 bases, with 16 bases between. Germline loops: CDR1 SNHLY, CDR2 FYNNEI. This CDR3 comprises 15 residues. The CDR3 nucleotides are TGTGCCAGCAGTCTTCAGGGGACTCGGGCAGATACGCAGTATTTT. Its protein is CASSLQGTRADTQYF.

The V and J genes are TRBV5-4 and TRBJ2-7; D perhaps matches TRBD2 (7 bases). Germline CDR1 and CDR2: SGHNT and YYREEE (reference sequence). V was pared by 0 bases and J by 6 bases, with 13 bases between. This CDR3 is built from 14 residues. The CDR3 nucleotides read TGTGCCAGCAGCTTGGGGGGGGGGCTCGGCGAGCAGTACTTC. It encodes CASSLGGGLGEQYF.

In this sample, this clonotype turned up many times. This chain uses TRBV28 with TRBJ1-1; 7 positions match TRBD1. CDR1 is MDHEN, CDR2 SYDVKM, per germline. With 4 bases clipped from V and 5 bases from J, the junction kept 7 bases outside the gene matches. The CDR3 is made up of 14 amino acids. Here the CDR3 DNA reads TGTGCCAGCAGTTCCTGGGACAGACAGACTGAAGCTTTCTTT. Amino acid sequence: CASSSWDRQTEAFF. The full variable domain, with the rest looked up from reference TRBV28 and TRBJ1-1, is DVKVTQSSRYLVKRTGEKVFLECVQDMDHENMFWYRQDPGLGLRLIYFSYDVKMKEKGDIPEGYSVSREKKERFSLILESASTNQTSMYLCASSSWDRQTEAFFGQGTRLTVV.

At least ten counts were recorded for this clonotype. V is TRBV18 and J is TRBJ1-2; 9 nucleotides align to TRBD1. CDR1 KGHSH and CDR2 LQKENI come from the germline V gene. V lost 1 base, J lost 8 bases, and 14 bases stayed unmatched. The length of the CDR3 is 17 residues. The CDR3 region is CASSPQYRGQSVKGYTF. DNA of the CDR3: TGTGCCAGCTCACCACAATACAGGGGGCAATCGGTGAAGGGCTACACCTTC.

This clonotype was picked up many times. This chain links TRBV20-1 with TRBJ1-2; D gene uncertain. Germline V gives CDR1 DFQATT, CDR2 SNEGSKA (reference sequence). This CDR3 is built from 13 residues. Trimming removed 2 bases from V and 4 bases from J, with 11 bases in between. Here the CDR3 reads CSARSMQIYGYTF. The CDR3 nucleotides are TGCAGTGCTAGAAGTATGCAGATCTATGGCTACACCTTC.

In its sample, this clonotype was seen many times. The CDR3 DNA sequence: TGCAGTGCCCAAAACGGACAGAGCTCCTACAATGAGCAGTTCTTC. This gives the protein CSAQNGQSSYNEQFF. This chain joins TRBV20-1 and TRBJ2-1; D is perhaps TRBD1 (6 bases). Germline V gene data show CDR1 as DFQATT and CDR2 as SNEGSKA (reference sequence). CDR3 size: 15 residues. With 6 bases removed from V and 0 bases from J, the gap between germline ends came to 15 bases.

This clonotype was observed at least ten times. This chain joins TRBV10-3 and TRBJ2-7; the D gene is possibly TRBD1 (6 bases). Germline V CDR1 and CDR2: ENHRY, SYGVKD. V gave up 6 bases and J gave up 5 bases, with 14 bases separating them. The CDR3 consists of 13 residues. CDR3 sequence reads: CAIRGDRYDEQYF. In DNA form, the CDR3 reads TGTGCCATCAGAGGCGACAGGTATGACGAGCAGTACTTC.

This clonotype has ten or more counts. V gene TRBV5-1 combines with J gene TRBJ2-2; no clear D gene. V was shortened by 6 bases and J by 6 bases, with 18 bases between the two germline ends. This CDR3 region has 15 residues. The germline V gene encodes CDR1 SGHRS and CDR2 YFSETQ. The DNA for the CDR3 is TGCGCCAGCACCCGCGACACCGAGGCCGCCGGGGAGCTGTTTTTT. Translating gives CASTRDTEAAGELFF.

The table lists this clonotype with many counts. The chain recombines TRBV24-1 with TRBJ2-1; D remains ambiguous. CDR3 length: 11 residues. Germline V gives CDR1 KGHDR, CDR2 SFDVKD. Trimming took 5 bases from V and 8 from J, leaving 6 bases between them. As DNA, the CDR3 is TGTGCCACCAGTGTTTTAGATGAGCAGTTCTTC. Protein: CATSVLDEQFF.

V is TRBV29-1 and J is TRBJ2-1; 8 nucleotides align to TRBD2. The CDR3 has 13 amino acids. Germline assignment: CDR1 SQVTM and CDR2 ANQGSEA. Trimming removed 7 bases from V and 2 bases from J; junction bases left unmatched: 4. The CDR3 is CSGRLAPYNEQFF. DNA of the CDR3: TGCAGCGGGCGACTAGCGCCCTACAATGAGCAGTTCTTC.

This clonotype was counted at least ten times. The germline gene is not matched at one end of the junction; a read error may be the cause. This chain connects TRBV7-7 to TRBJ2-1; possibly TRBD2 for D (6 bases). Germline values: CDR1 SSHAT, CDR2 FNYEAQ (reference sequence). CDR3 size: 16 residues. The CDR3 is CASSLASRAGYNEQFF. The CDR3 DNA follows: TGTGCTAGCAGCTTAGCGAGCAGGGCGGGATACAATGAGCAGTTCTTC.

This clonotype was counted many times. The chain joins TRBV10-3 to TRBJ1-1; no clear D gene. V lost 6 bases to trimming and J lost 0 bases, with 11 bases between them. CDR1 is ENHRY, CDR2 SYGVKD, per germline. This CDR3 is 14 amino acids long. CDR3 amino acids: CAISLKGLNTEAFF. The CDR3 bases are TGTGCCATCAGCCTAAAGGGTCTGAACACTGAAGCTTTCTTT.

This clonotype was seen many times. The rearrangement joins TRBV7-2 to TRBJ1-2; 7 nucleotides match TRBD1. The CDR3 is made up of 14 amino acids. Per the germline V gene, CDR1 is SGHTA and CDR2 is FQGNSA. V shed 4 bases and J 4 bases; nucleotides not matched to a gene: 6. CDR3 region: CASSSSGGSYGYTF. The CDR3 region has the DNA TGTGCCAGCAGCTCCTCAGGGGGGAGCTATGGCTACACCTTC.

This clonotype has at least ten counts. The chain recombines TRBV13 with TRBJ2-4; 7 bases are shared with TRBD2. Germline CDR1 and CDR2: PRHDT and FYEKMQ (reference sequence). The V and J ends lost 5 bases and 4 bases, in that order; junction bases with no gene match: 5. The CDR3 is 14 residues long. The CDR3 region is CASSRLAEKNIQYF. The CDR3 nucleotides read TGTGCCAGCAGCCGTCTAGCGGAGAAAAACATTCAGTACTTC.

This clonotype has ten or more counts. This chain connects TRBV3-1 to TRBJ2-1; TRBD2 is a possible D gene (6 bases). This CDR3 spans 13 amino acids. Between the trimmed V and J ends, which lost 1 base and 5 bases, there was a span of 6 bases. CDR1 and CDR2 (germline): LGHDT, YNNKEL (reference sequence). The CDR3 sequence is CASSQGLDNEQFF. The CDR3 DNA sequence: TGTGCCAGCAGCCAAGGACTAGACAATGAGCAGTTCTTC.

The CDR3 spells CASSYGGGSNYGYTF. CDR3 nucleotide sequence: TGTGCCAGCAGTTACGGTGGAGGATCTAACTATGGCTACACCTTC. V is TRBV6-6 and J is TRBJ1-2; D remains unclear. Germline CDR1 is MNHNY and CDR2 is SVGAGI (reference sequence). CDR3 length: 15 residues. Deletions cut 2 bases from V and 0 bases from J, with 10 bases between.

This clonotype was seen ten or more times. The CDR3 sequence: CASSLGASGRGEQYF. In nucleotides, the CDR3 is TGTGCCAGCAGTTTAGGCGCTAGCGGGAGAGGCGAGCAGTACTTC. The chain uses TRBV28 and TRBJ2-7; 10 nucleotides agree with TRBD2. The CDR3 length is 15 residues. J gave up 6 bases and V 2 bases, and 7 bases lay outside the gene matches. The germline V gene encodes CDR1 MDHEN and CDR2 SYDVKM.

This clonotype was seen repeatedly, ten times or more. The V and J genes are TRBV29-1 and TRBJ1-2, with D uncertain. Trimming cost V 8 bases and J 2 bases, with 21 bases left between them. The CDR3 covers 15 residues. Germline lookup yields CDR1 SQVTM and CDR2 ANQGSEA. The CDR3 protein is CSCLLTGPSNYGYTF. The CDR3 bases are TGCAGCTGCCTCCTGACCGGTCCATCCAACTATGGCTACACCTTC.

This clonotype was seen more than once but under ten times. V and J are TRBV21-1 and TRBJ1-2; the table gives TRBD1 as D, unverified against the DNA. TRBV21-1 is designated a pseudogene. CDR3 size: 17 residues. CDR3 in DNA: TGTGCCAGCAGCAAAGTTTGGGTGGTCGGGGGACCCTATGGCTACACCTTC. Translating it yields CASSKVWVVGGPYGYTF.

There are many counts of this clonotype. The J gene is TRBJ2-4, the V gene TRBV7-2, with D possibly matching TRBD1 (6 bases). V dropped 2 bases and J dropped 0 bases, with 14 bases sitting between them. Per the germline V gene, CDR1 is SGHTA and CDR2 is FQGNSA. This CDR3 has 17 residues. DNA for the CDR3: TGTGCCAGCAGCTTACAGGGGCCTGGGATAGCCAAAAACATTCAGTACTTC. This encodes CASSLQGPGIAKNIQYF.

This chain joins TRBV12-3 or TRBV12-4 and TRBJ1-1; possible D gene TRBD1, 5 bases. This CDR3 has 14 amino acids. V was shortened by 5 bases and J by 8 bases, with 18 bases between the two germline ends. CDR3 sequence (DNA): TGTGCCAGCAGTCCGGCAGGGTCAGTTAAAGAAGCTTTCTTT. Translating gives CASSPAGSVKEAFF.

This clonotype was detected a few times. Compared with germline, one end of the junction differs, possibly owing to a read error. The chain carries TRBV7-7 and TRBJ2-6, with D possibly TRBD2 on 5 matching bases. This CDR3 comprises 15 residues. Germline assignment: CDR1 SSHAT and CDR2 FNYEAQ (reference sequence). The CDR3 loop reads CASSPSSGLANVLTF. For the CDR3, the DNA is TGTGCTAGCAGCCCTAGCTCAGGTTTGGCCAACGTCCTGACTTTC.